This T cell receptor (beta chain) was sequenced in a study of cytomegalovirus exposure and HLA in healthy donors. Overall study results and limits: CMV serostatus alone was available as immune exposure information. Later work found that TCR association rates differed between HLA loci; DRB1 had the most and HLA-C the fewest.

The primer mix had 60 Vbeta and 13 Jbeta primers. The repertoire was sequenced with immunoSEQ multiplex PCR; TCRdb's copy has only in-frame clones and lacks some. The table shows about 190,000 clones, with roughly 80% occurring only once. With 5 bases removed from V and 4 bases from J, the gap between germline ends came to 14 bases. The CDR3 extends over 14 amino acids. Germline CDR1 and CDR2: SGHAT and FQNNGV. This clone was counted a few times. Its target is unknown. The rearrangement links TRBV11-2 to TRBJ1-2; D is unresolved. The receptor was derived from a male donor in good health and CMV-seronegative. Sequenced sample: PBMCs. CDR3 coding DNA: TGTGCCAGCAGCCATAATTCGGGGTCCTATGGCTACACCTTC. Translating it yields CASSHNSGSYGYTF.